This T cell receptor beta chain stems from a study of T-cell reconstitution after alpha-beta-depleted transplantation in children. For TCRbeta, the library was prepared with unique molecular identifiers. One entry per CDR3 protein, called by TCRdb with MiXCR from the PCR reads. In the table there are about 22,000 distinct CDR3 sequences, approximately 11% of which are singletons. This CDR3 contains 15 residues. V was clipped by 5 bases and J by 0 bases, with 8 bases between them. This clonotype was recorded at least ten times. This TCR derives from a human donor who donated a stem cell graft to a child with chronic granulomatous disease. The input for sequencing was PBMCs from the stem cell graft donor, taken from the stem cell graft. The chain carries TRBV12-3 or TRBV12-4 and TRBJ2-6; D is undetermined. DNA for the CDR3: TGTGCCAGCAGTCCTGGGAACTCTGGGGCCAACGTCCTGACTTTC. It is translated as CASSPGNSGANVLTF.